A selection of T cell receptor beta chains follows, all from one sample in a study of T cells in Graves' hyperthyroidism and ophthalmopathy. TCRdb recomputed calls from the multiplex PCR reads with MiXCR, one row per CDR3 protein. The data show 500,000 to 650,000 distinct CDR3 sequences, 15% to 20% seen once. Sequenced: blood. The source of these receptors is a woman between 18 and 30 years old with Graves' ophthalmopathy. Both conserved end residues are part of each CDR3. The order of the fields is V gene, clone size, D gene, J gene, CDR3 DNA, CDR3 protein. A D gene is named only where the DNA matches it firmly. Part of the rows lack a size; the others show once, few, many or a class for expanded clones.

v_call: TRBV2; clone_size: many; d_call: .; j_call: TRBJ1-1; cdr3_nt: TGTGCCAGCCTCACGGACGGAGGGGGCACTGAAGCTTTCTTT; cdr3_aa: CASLTDGGGTEAFF
v_call: TRBV5-1; clone_size: few; d_call: TRBD1; j_call: TRBJ2-7; cdr3_nt: TGCGCCAGCAGCTCCTGGACAGGGGGCGGGTACGAGCAGTACTTC; cdr3_aa: CASSSWTGGGYEQYF
v_call: TRBV3-1; clone_size: many; d_call: .; j_call: TRBJ1-5; cdr3_nt: TGTGCCAGCAGCCAAGGATACAGGGACCAGCATTTT; cdr3_aa: CASSQGYRDQHF
v_call: TRBV28; clone_size: many; d_call: .; j_call: TRBJ2-1; cdr3_nt: TGTGCCAGCAGTTTTATGCAGGGAATCAATGAGCAGTTCTTC; cdr3_aa: CASSFMQGINEQFF
v_call: TRBV9; clone_size: many; d_call: TRBD1; j_call: TRBJ1-1; cdr3_nt: TGTGCCAGCAGCCCACGCGGGACAGCCGTGAGTAACACTGAAGCTTTCTTT; cdr3_aa: CASSPRGTAVSNTEAFF
v_call: TRBV7-6; clone_size: .; d_call: TRBD2; j_call: TRBJ2-1; cdr3_nt: TGTGCCAGCAGCTCGATGAGCGGGGTGAATGAGCAGTTCTTC; cdr3_aa: CASSSMSGVNEQFF
v_call: TRBV11-2; clone_size: few; d_call: .; j_call: TRBJ1-3; cdr3_nt: TGTGCCAGCAGCCCCGAGAGGGGCTACGGAAACACCATATATTTT; cdr3_aa: CASSPERGYGNTIYF
v_call: TRBV6-2/TRBV6-3; clone_size: many; d_call: .; j_call: TRBJ1-1; cdr3_nt: TGTGCCACCTCGGGCAGGGCGGCTGAAGCTTTCTTT; cdr3_aa: CATSGRAAEAFF
v_call: TRBV30; clone_size: many; d_call: .; j_call: TRBJ1-2; cdr3_nt: TGTGCCTGGAGTGTACCCTATGGGGACGACACCTTC; cdr3_aa: CAWSVPYGDDTF
v_call: TRBV7-9; clone_size: few; d_call: .; j_call: TRBJ2-7; cdr3_nt: TGTGCCAGCAGCTTATACGGGGGGCTTGAGCAGTACTTC; cdr3_aa: CASSLYGGLEQYF
v_call: TRBV20-1; clone_size: many; d_call: .; j_call: TRBJ2-7; cdr3_nt: TGCAGTGCTAGACGGGACACTGAAGCCTACGAGCAGTACTTC; cdr3_aa: CSARRDTEAYEQYF
v_call: TRBV7-8; clone_size: .; d_call: .; j_call: TRBJ2-1; cdr3_nt: TGTGCCAGCAGCCCCATATTGGGCAATGAGCAGTTCTTC; cdr3_aa: CASSPILGNEQFF
v_call: TRBV20-1; clone_size: many; d_call: TRBD2; j_call: TRBJ2-1; cdr3_nt: TGCAGTGCTAGAGATAGCGGGAGAGAGTCCTACAATGAGCAGTTCTTC; cdr3_aa: CSARDSGRESYNEQFF
v_call: TRBV6-2/TRBV6-3; clone_size: many; d_call: TRBD1; j_call: TRBJ2-4; cdr3_nt: TGTGCCAGCACCCCAAGCTGGGACAGGCTCAGGATCCGGGATAGAAACATTCAGTACTTC; cdr3_aa: CASTPSWDRLRIRDRNIQYF
v_call: TRBV7-8; clone_size: many; d_call: .; j_call: TRBJ1-1; cdr3_nt: TGTGCCAGCAGCCCATCTAACGGGGGGCTAGGCGCTGAAGCTTTCTTT; cdr3_aa: CASSPSNGGLGAEAFF
v_call: TRBV27; clone_size: many; d_call: .; j_call: TRBJ2-2; cdr3_nt: TGTGCCAGCAGTCATACACTAGACGGGCACACCGGGGAGCTGTTTTTT; cdr3_aa: CASSHTLDGHTGELFF
v_call: TRBV14; clone_size: .; d_call: TRBD1; j_call: TRBJ2-4; cdr3_nt: TGTGCCAGCAGCCAAATCGGACAGGGGGCAGGGAACATTCAGTACTTC; cdr3_aa: CASSQIGQGAGNIQYF
v_call: TRBV27; clone_size: many; d_call: .; j_call: TRBJ2-3; cdr3_nt: TGTGCCAGCAGTTCTTCCGGAGATACGCAGTATTTT; cdr3_aa: CASSSSGDTQYF
v_call: TRBV20-1; clone_size: many; d_call: .; j_call: TRBJ2-7; cdr3_nt: TGCAGTGCTAGAAGGTCACAGTCAGCCTCCTACGAGCAGTACTTC; cdr3_aa: CSARRSQSASYEQYF
v_call: TRBV13; clone_size: .; d_call: TRBD2; j_call: TRBJ2-5; cdr3_nt: TGTGCCAGCAGTTCCCACCGGGAGGGGGTAGAGACCCAGTACTTC; cdr3_aa: CASSSHREGVETQYF
v_call: TRBV29-1; clone_size: many; d_call: .; j_call: TRBJ2-5; cdr3_nt: TGCAGCGTTCAAGAAAAGGGGGAGACCCAGTACTTC; cdr3_aa: CSVQEKGETQYF
v_call: TRBV10-3; clone_size: .; d_call: TRBD2; j_call: TRBJ2-7; cdr3_nt: TGTGCCATCAAGTTACTCGGGGGGGAACAGTACTTC; cdr3_aa: CAIKLLGGEQYF
v_call: TRBV6-2/TRBV6-3; clone_size: many; d_call: TRBD1; j_call: TRBJ2-5; cdr3_nt: TGTGCCAGCAGCCACCGGGACAGGGCTTACTTC; cdr3_aa: CASSHRDRAYF
v_call: TRBV7-6; clone_size: few; d_call: .; j_call: TRBJ1-4; cdr3_nt: TGTGCCAGCAGCTCTTTCGGAGGGGAAAAACTGTTTTTT; cdr3_aa: CASSSFGGEKLFF
v_call: TRBV12-3/TRBV12-4; clone_size: few; d_call: .; j_call: TRBJ1-1; cdr3_nt: TGTGCCAACAGTTTATGGGTCACTGAAGCTTTCTTT; cdr3_aa: CANSLWVTEAFF
v_call: TRBV19; clone_size: .; d_call: .; j_call: TRBJ1-1; cdr3_nt: TGTGCCAGTAATGAGCCAGGGAACACTGAAGCTTTCTTT; cdr3_aa: CASNEPGNTEAFF
v_call: TRBV7-8; clone_size: .; d_call: .; j_call: TRBJ1-1; cdr3_nt: TGTGCCAGCAGCCCCAGTGGGGTGAACACTGAAGCTTTCTTT; cdr3_aa: CASSPSGVNTEAFF
v_call: TRBV5-1; clone_size: few; d_call: .; j_call: TRBJ2-7; cdr3_nt: TGCGCCAGCAGCTTGGAACTCAATTGGGACGAGCAGTACTTC; cdr3_aa: CASSLELNWDEQYF
v_call: TRBV28; clone_size: .; d_call: TRBD1; j_call: TRBJ1-1; cdr3_nt: TGTGCCAGCAGTTTCAGGCTCACAGGGGGCGCCGACACTGAAGCTTTCTTT; cdr3_aa: CASSFRLTGGADTEAFF
v_call: TRBV30; clone_size: many; d_call: .; j_call: TRBJ1-6; cdr3_nt: TGTGCCTGGAGTGTAGCTCAGCTAAATTCACCCCTCCACTTT; cdr3_aa: CAWSVAQLNSPLHF
v_call: TRBV7-9; clone_size: few; d_call: TRBD2; j_call: TRBJ2-3; cdr3_nt: TGTGCCAGCAGCTTAGGGGCGGGACTAGCGGGGCCTCCCACAGATACGCAGTATTTT; cdr3_aa: CASSLGAGLAGPPTDTQYF
v_call: TRBV13; clone_size: .; d_call: .; j_call: TRBJ2-6; cdr3_nt: TGTGCCAGCAGTCGACGCTCGTTGGGGGAGTCTGGGGCCAACGTCCTGACTTTC; cdr3_aa: CASSRRSLGESGANVLTF
v_call: TRBV28; clone_size: many; d_call: TRBD2; j_call: TRBJ2-5; cdr3_nt: TGTGCCAGCAGAGCCTGGTCTAGCGGGGGGGCGGAGACCCAGTACTTC; cdr3_aa: CASRAWSSGGAETQYF
v_call: TRBV2; clone_size: many; d_call: .; j_call: TRBJ2-7; cdr3_nt: TGTGCCAGCAGTGAAGTTGCTACGGGAACCTCTTTCGAGCAGTACTTC; cdr3_aa: CASSEVATGTSFEQYF
v_call: TRBV20-1; clone_size: many; d_call: .; j_call: TRBJ2-2; cdr3_nt: TGCAGTGCTAGAGATCCAGGGGCGCGTAACACCGGGGAGCTGTTTTTT; cdr3_aa: CSARDPGARNTGELFF
v_call: TRBV30; clone_size: many; d_call: TRBD2; j_call: TRBJ2-7; cdr3_nt: TGTGCCTGGAGTTTTCTAGCGGGGCCTTACGAGCAGTACTTC; cdr3_aa: CAWSFLAGPYEQYF
v_call: TRBV27; clone_size: .; d_call: TRBD1; j_call: TRBJ1-6; cdr3_nt: TGTGCCAGCAGTTTTCTCGGACAGGGGAGTAATTCACCCCTCCACTTT; cdr3_aa: CASSFLGQGSNSPLHF
v_call: TRBV27; clone_size: many; d_call: .; j_call: TRBJ2-7; cdr3_nt: TGTGCCAGCAGTTTACTAGGGGGTACCTACGAGCAGTACTTC; cdr3_aa: CASSLLGGTYEQYF
v_call: TRBV7-3; clone_size: many; d_call: TRBD2; j_call: TRBJ2-3; cdr3_nt: TGTGCCAGCAGCTTTTCGACTAGCGGGAGAGATACGCAGTATTTT; cdr3_aa: CASSFSTSGRDTQYF
v_call: TRBV20-1; clone_size: many; d_call: .; j_call: TRBJ2-7; cdr3_nt: TGCAGTGCTAGAGTCCGGGAGTACGAGCAGTACTTC; cdr3_aa: CSARVREYEQYF
v_call: TRBV2; clone_size: many; d_call: .; j_call: TRBJ2-2; cdr3_nt: TGTGCCAGCCAGGCCCCCCTAGCGCTTGCGAACACCGGGGAGCTGTTTTTT; cdr3_aa: CASQAPLALANTGELFF
v_call: TRBV11-2; clone_size: few; d_call: .; j_call: TRBJ2-1; cdr3_nt: TGCGCCAGCAGCCAAGAGCGGCAGCCCGGATATGGCAATGAGCAGTTCTTC; cdr3_aa: CASSQERQPGYGNEQFF